These 17 T cell receptor beta chains were sequenced from one sample in a study of human T cells and chemical hapten exposure. Time point given: patch test 3, about 24 weeks after DPC sensitization. Documented treatment: therapeutic diphenylcyclopropenone sensitization with weekly scalp DPC. TCRdb redid the calling of the RACE reads with MiXCR, one entry per CDR3 protein. Of tens of thousands of distinct CDR3 sequences in the sample, around 10% were seen once. The sample in question was whole blood, obtained in connection with sensitization to the hapten diphenylcyclopropenone (DPC). The receptors were gathered from a woman in her 50s with alopecia areata. Some clones in this sample may be carry-over from other donors' samples.

This clonotype was recorded many times. This likely comes from a read error, as the CDR3 has no conserved phenylalanine or tryptophan at its end. Because the CDR3's place on the DNA is in doubt, the DNA is left out and the CDR3 is given as listed by TCRdb. The chain recombines TRBV18 with TRBJ1-5; TRBD1 is taken as the D call from the table, unchecked against the DNA. The CDR3 region is 10 residues in length, termini included. The germline V gene encodes CDR1 KGHSH and CDR2 LQKENI. CDR3: CASSERGLTD.

The sample holds many counts of this clonotype. The rearrangement links TRBV6-2 or TRBV6-3 to TRBJ2-7; D is ambiguous. This CDR3 is 14 amino acids long. From germline, CDR1 is MNHEY and CDR2 SVGEGT. V lost 1 base, J lost 0 bases, and 7 bases lay in between. Here the CDR3 reads CASSYFGFSYEQYF. CDR3 bases: TGTGCCAGCAGTTACTTCGGATTCTCCTACGAGCAGTACTTC.

This clonotype was counted ten times or more. V usage is TRBV6-5 and J usage is TRBJ1-3; D remains unclear. Germline V gives CDR1 MNHEY, CDR2 SVGAGI. CDR3 length: 15 residues. The V and J ends lost 0 bases and 4 bases respectively, with 10 bases between them. The DNA of the CDR3 is TGTGCCAGCAGTTACTCGCAGTTATCGGGAAACACCATATATTTT. Translation gives CASSYSQLSGNTIYF.

In its sample, this clonotype was seen a few times. V is TRBV12-3 or TRBV12-4 and J is TRBJ1-5, with a possible D match to TRBD1 (6 bases). The CDR3 is 13 residues long. V dropped 6 bases and J dropped 4 bases, with 10 bases sitting between them. The CDR3 sequence: CASRPQGNQPQHF. CDR3 nucleotide sequence: TGTGCCAGCAGGCCACAGGGAAATCAGCCCCAGCATTTT.

This clonotype was seen a few times. CDR3 coding DNA: TGCGCCAGCAGCCCCGGGACAGGGTTCGACGAGCAGTACTTC. Amino acids: CASSPGTGFDEQYF. The genes are TRBV4-3 and TRBJ2-7; 9 bases fit TRBD1. This CDR3 region has 14 residues. Germline V gene lookup returns CDR1 LGHNA and CDR2 YSLEER. J gave up 5 bases and V 4 bases, and 6 bases lay outside the gene matches.

The sample holds one count of this clonotype. The chain carries TRBV9 and TRBJ2-2, with no clear D. The germline V gene encodes CDR1 SGDLS and CDR2 YYNGEE. The CDR3 covers 12 residues. The V end lost 3 bases, the J end lost 7 bases, and 7 bases lay between the germline ends. CDR3 loop: CASSARDGELFF. The CDR3 region has the DNA TGTGCCAGCAGCGCTCGAGACGGGGAGCTGTTTTTT.

The chain uses TRBV2 and TRBJ2-7; 7 positions match TRBD2. This CDR3 contains 16 residues. The trim removed 7 bases at V and 3 bases at J, leaving 15 bases unmatched. Germline V gene lookup returns CDR1 SNHLY and CDR2 FYNNEI. The CDR3 sequence: CASTLTRGLRNYEQYF. The CDR3 DNA reads TGTGCCAGCACCCTAACTCGGGGACTAAGGAACTACGAGCAGTACTTC.

The rearrangement uses TRBV28 and TRBJ2-7; D is uncertain. There are 11 residues in the CDR3. The germline gives CDR1 MDHEN, CDR2 SYDVKM. Trimming removed 4 bases from V and 7 bases from J, with 8 bases in between. CDR3 coding DNA: TGTGCCAGCAGTTGGGGAAGGGAGCAGTACTTC. Translation gives CASSWGREQYF.

The V and J genes are TRBV28 and TRBJ2-4; D gene ambiguous. Germline V gene sequence: CDR1 MDHEN, CDR2 SYDVKM. The ends were cut back, 5 bases at V and 2 bases at J, with 4 bases in the middle. The CDR3 covers 12 residues. DNA of the CDR3: TGTGCCAGCAGTCCCTCCAAAAACATTCAGTACTTC. This gives the protein CASSPSKNIQYF.

The sample holds one count of this clonotype. The CDR3 spells CASSRTGFNTEAFF. As DNA, the CDR3 is TGTGCCAGCAGTCGAACAGGGTTTAACACTGAAGCTTTCTTT. V gene TRBV6-5 combines with J gene TRBJ1-1, with a possible D match to TRBD1 (6 bases). Germline loops: CDR1 MNHEY, CDR2 SVGAGI. V was shortened by 5 bases and J by 2 bases, with 12 bases between the two germline ends. The CDR3 consists of 14 residues.

A few counts support this clonotype. This sequence joins TRBV7-2 and TRBJ2-2, with D unclear. V was pared by 1 base and J by 4 bases, with 10 bases between. The CDR3 extends over 15 amino acids. CDR1 is SGHTA and CDR2 is FQGNSA in the germline V gene. CDR3 residues: CASSLVVKSTGELFF. The CDR3, as DNA: TGTGCCAGCAGCTTAGTAGTAAAGAGCACCGGGGAGCTGTTTTTT.

This clonotype appeared many times. The chain employs TRBV3-1 and TRBJ2-5; no clear D. The CDR3 has 12 residues. Trimming pared 0 bases from V and 5 bases from J, leaving 4 bases between. Looked up from germline, CDR1 is LGHDT and CDR2 is YNNKEL (reference sequence). The CDR3 region has the DNA TGTGCCAGCAGCCAAGATCGCGAGACCCAGTACTTC. As protein: CASSQDRETQYF.

The chain is built from TRBV28 and TRBJ1-2; no definite D call. The CDR3 contains 12 residues. V was cut by 3 bases and J by 4 bases, with 6 bases left in between. Looked up from germline, CDR1 is MDHEN and CDR2 is SYDVKM. Here the CDR3 reads CASSLDPYGYTF. Written as DNA, the CDR3 is TGTGCCAGCAGTTTGGACCCCTATGGCTACACCTTC.

This clonotype was picked up many times. This chain connects TRBV11-2 to TRBJ2-7; no clear D gene. V gave up 6 bases and J gave up 4 bases, with 4 bases separating them. The CDR3 has 10 residues. The V gene's germline CDR1 is SGHAT and CDR2 FQNNGV. CDR3 DNA sequence: TGTGCCAGCAGGGGTTACGAGCAGTACTTC. It specifies CASRGYEQYF.

The sample holds many counts of this clonotype. The V gene is TRBV6-5, the J gene TRBJ2-6, with TRBD1 matching 8 bases. CDR3 length: 16 amino acids. The germline CDR1 and CDR2 sequences are MNHEY and SVGAGI. Germline trimming cut 5 bases from V and 1 base from J; bases unmatched to any gene: 4. The CDR3 spells CASSRQGWSGANVLTF. The CDR3 nucleotides are TGTGCCAGCAGTCGACAGGGGTGGTCTGGGGCCAACGTCCTGACTTTC.

This clonotype was seen repeatedly, ten times or more. The chain employs TRBV12-3 or TRBV12-4 and TRBJ1-3; D gene unclear. Trimming removed 2 bases from V and 2 bases from J, with 10 bases in between. The CDR3 runs to 15 residues. The CDR3 loop reads CASSLMGGAGNTIYF. CDR3 nucleotide sequence: TGTGCCAGCAGTTTAATGGGCGGCGCTGGAAACACCATATATTTT.

Only a few counts were recorded for this clonotype. This sequence joins TRBV7-8 and TRBJ2-3; no clear D. Germline values: CDR1 SGHVS, CDR2 FQNEAQ. This CDR3 region has 14 residues. The V end was cut by 3 bases, the J end by 6 bases, with 13 bases between. CDR3 nucleotide sequence: TGTGCCAGCAGCTTTTTAGGGCTTTCGGATACGCAGTATTTT. This encodes CASSFLGLSDTQYF.